This T cell receptor beta chain comes out of a study of T-cell memory formation after mild COVID-19. This clonotype was seen a few times. J lost 9 bases, V lost 5 bases, and 16 bases had no gene match. The germline V gene has CDR1 SGHTA and CDR2 FQGTGA. The CDR3 has 17 amino acids. TCRdb used MiXCR to reprocess the 5' RACE reads, holding one entry per CDR3 protein. The sample lists about 320,000 distinct CDR3 sequences; roughly an eighth were seen once. The chain is built from TRBV7-3 and TRBJ2-1; 10 bases line up with TRBD1. This clonotype was sampled from a man aged 18 to 30 who had mild COVID-19 (a few samples of this study predate the infection). Cell type and time point are not known. Source material: PBMCs or a T cell subset sorted from them (not recorded which). The CDR3 sequence is CASSRAPGQGEAPEQFF. The CDR3 DNA reads TGTGCCAGCAGCCGCGCCCCCGGACAGGGGGAGGCCCCTGAGCAGTTCTTC.